A selection of T cell receptor beta chains follows, all from one sample in a study of shared clonotypes between healthy human individuals. TCRdb's copy holds only in-frame clones and misses some; the assay was immunoSEQ multiplex PCR. The sample contains fewer than 650,000 clones, 76% of which appear only once. The sample comprised PBMCs. These receptors all come from a woman between 40 and 50 years old in good health. Some clones in this sample may be carry-over from other donors' samples. The CDR3 runs from the conserved cysteine through the conserved F or W. Fields, in order: D gene, CDR3 length, clone size, J gene, V gene, CDR3 protein, CDR3 DNA. A D gene is named only where the DNA matches it firmly. Rows give clone size only sometimes, using once, few, many, or a class for an expanded clone.

TRBD2 17 once TRBJ2-1 TRBV5-1 CASSVGSSGTSYNEQFF TGCGCCAGCAGCGTCGGTAGTAGCGGGACGTCCTACAATGAGCAGTTCTTC
TRBD2 15 once TRBJ2-1 TRBV2 CATPRGSGSYNEQFF TGTGCCACCCCCCGGGGTAGCGGGAGTTACAATGAGCAGTTCTTC
. 12 . TRBJ2-1 TRBV5-1 CASSLTAHEQFF TGCGCCAGCAGTCTGACGGCGCATGAGCAGTTCTTC
TRBD2 18 once TRBJ2-5 TRBV19 CASSTTVSGNTLRETQYF TGTGCCAGTAGTACGACAGTTAGCGGGAACACTCTCCGGGAGACCCAGTACTTC
. 15 . TRBJ2-7 TRBV19 CASRSPAESSYEQYF TGTGCCAGTAGATCACCAGCGGAAAGCTCCTACGAGCAGTACTTC
. 13 few TRBJ1-1 TRBV30 CAWSVRGDTEAFF TGTGCCTGGAGTGTTAGGGGAGACACTGAAGCTTTCTTT
TRBD1 14 . TRBJ2-7 TRBV7-2 CASSQGQGAYEQYF TGTGCCAGCAGTCAAGGACAGGGAGCCTACGAGCAGTACTTC
TRBD2 15 . TRBJ2-1 TRBV9 CASSVGGRGINEQFF TGTGCCAGCAGCGTCGGCGGGAGGGGCATTAATGAGCAGTTCTTC
. 12 . TRBJ1-2 TRBV30 CAWGGRNYGYTF TGTGCCTGGGGGGGACGGAACTATGGCTACACCTTC
. 14 . TRBJ1-6 TRBV28 CASSWGFLDSPLHF TGTGCCAGCAGTTGGGGGTTTCTGGATTCACCCCTCCACTTT
. 13 . TRBJ1-5 TRBV11-2 CASSSNRAQPQHF TGTGCCAGCAGCTCAAACAGGGCTCAGCCCCAGCATTTT
. 16 . TRBJ1-1 TRBV7-2 CASSLGYGSRSTEAFF TGTGCCAGCAGCTTAGGGTATGGGTCCAGGAGCACTGAAGCTTTCTTT
. 13 . TRBJ2-1 TRBV11-3 CASSLEDYNEQFF TGTGCCAGCAGCTTAGAGGACTACAATGAGCAGTTCTTC
TRBD2 15 . TRBJ2-1 TRBV29-1 CSEEDLAGGKDEQFF TGCAGCGAAGAGGACCTAGCGGGAGGTAAAGATGAGCAGTTCTTC
TRBD2 15 . TRBJ2-1 TRBV19 CASSSGLAGANEQFF TGTGCCAGTAGTTCGGGACTAGCGGGAGCTAATGAGCAGTTCTTC
TRBD1 19 . TRBJ1-5 TRBV7-4 CASSLHRRDREFSNQPQHF TGTGCCAGCAGCCTCCACCGCCGGGACAGGGAATTTAGCAATCAGCCCCAGCATTTT
TRBD2 14 . TRBJ2-7 TRBV10-3 CAIGALAGDSEQYF TGTGCCATCGGGGCTCTAGCGGGAGATAGCGAGCAATACTTC
. 18 . TRBJ2-5 TRBV5-1 CASSLDLPGPRVQETQYF TGCGCCAGCAGCTTGGATCTCCCGGGGCCCAGGGTACAAGAGACCCAGTACTTC
. 16 . TRBJ2-7 TRBV9 CASSVGGTQSSYEQYF TGTGCCAGCAGCGTAGGAGGGACACAAAGCTCCTACGAGCAGTACTTC
TRBD2 16 . TRBJ2-3 TRBV5-4 CASSPGLAGGRDTQYF TGTGCCAGCAGCCCGGGACTAGCGGGAGGACGCGATACGCAGTATTTT
. 15 many TRBJ2-1 TRBV5-8 CASSLIGVTNNEQFF TGTGCCAGCAGCTTGATAGGAGTAACCAACAATGAGCAGTTCTTC
. 14 . TRBJ2-2 TRBV7-6 CASSLRQPTGELFF TGTGCCAGCAGCTTACGGCAGCCGACCGGGGAGCTGTTTTTT